Below, 4 T cell receptor beta chains from the same sample are listed, as sequenced in a study of cytomegalovirus exposure and HLA in healthy donors. This PCR relied on a set of 60 Vbeta primers and 13 Jbeta primers. The data were produced by immunoSEQ multiplex PCR, yet TCRdb's version contains in-frame clones alone and is incomplete. In the table there are 90,000 to 130,000 clones, 55% to 65% of which are singletons. Sample: PBMCs. The receptors come from a woman aged 30 to 39 in good health and CMV-seronegative.

This chain joins TRBV7-3 and TRBJ2-3; 13 bases line up with TRBD2. CDR3 length: 16 residues. Germline CDR1 and CDR2: SGHTA and FQGTGA. Trimming cost V 1 base and J 5 bases; bases outside gene matches: 3. The CDR3 region is CASSLMGLAGRDTQYF. In nucleotides, the CDR3 is TGTGCCAGCAGCTTAATGGGACTAGCGGGACGAGATACGCAGTATTTT.

A few counts support this clone. The chain has TRBV7-2 and TRBJ2-4, with a tentative D call TRBD2 (6 bases). The CDR3 is 15 amino acids. Germline CDR1 SGHTA, CDR2 FQGNSA. The V gene lost 1 base and the J gene lost 4 bases, with 11 bases spanning the gap. CDR3 loop: CASSLVADKKNIQYF. CDR3 nucleotide sequence: TGTGCCAGCAGCTTAGTAGCGGACAAAAAAAACATTCAGTACTTC.

This clone has a count of ten or more. The CDR3 nucleotides read TGTGCCAGCAGTGCCTCTAGCGGGGGTCAAGAGACCCAGTACTTC. Its translation: CASSASSGGQETQYF. The chain has TRBV6-1 and TRBJ2-5; TRBD2 aligns across 10 bases. V shed 4 bases and J 2 bases; nucleotides not matched to a gene: 4. Germline values: CDR1 MNHNS, CDR2 SASEGT. The CDR3 runs to 15 residues.

V gene TRBV5-1 combines with J gene TRBJ2-1, with 11 nucleotides matching TRBD2. J lost 1 base, V lost 1 base, and 7 bases had no gene match. Germline V gene lookup returns CDR1 SGHRS and CDR2 YFSETQ. This CDR3 spans 18 amino acids. As DNA, the CDR3 is TGCGCCAGCAGCTTGAATAGCGGGAGGGCCCCTTCCTACAATGAGCAGTTCTTC. This sequence encodes CASSLNSGRAPSYNEQFF.